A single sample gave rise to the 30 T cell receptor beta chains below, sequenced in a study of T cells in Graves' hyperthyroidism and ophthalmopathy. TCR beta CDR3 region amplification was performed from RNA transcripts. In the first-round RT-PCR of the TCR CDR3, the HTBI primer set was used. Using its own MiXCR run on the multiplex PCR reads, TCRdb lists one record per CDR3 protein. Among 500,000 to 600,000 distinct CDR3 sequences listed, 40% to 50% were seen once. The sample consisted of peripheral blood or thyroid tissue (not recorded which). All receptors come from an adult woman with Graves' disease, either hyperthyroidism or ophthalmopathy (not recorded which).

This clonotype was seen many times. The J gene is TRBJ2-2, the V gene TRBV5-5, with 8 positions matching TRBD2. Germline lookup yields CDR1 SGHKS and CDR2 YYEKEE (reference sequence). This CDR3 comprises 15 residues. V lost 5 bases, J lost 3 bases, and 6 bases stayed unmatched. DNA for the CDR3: TGTGCCAGCAGTCGCGGGAGGTTAGACACCGGGGAGCTGTTTTTT. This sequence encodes CASSRGRLDTGELFF.

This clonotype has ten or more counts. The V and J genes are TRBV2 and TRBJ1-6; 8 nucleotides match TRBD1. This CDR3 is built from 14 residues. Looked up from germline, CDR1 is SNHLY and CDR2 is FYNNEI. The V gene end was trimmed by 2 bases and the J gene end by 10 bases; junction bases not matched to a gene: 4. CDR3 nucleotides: TGTGCCAGCAGTGAAAAAAACAGGGGGTCACCCCTCCACTTT. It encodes CASSEKNRGSPLHF.

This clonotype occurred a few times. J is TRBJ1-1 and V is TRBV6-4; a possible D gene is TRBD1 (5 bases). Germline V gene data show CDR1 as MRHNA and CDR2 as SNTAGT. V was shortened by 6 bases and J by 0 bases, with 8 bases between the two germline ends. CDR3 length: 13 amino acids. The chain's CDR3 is CASRRQLNTEAFF. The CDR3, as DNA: TGTGCCAGCAGGAGACAGTTGAACACTGAAGCTTTCTTT.

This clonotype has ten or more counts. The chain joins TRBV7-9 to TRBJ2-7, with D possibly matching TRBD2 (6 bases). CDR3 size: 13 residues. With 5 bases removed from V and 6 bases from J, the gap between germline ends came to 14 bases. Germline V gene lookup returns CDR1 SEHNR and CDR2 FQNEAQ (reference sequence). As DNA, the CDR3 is TGTGCCAGCAGCCAAACTAGCACACTCGAGCAGTACTTC. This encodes CASSQTSTLEQYF.

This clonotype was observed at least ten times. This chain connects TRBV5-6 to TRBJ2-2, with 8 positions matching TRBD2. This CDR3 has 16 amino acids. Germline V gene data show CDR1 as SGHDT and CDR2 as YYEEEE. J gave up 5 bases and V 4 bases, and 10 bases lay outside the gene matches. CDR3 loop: CASSPIGLAATGELFF. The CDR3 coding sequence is TGTGCCAGCAGCCCAATCGGACTAGCTGCTACCGGGGAGCTGTTTTTT.

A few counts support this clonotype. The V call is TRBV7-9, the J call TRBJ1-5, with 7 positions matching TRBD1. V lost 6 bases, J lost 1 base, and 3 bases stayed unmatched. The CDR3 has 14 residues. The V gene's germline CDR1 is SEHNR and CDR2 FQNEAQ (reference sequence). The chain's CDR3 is CASSVTGSNQPQHF. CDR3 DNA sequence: TGTGCCAGCAGTGTGACAGGGAGCAATCAGCCCCAGCATTTT.

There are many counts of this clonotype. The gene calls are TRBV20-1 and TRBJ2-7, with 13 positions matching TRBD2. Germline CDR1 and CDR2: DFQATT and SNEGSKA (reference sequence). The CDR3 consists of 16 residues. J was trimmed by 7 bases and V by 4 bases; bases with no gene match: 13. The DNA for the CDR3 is TGCAGTGCTAATCGACCTTGGACTAGCGGGAGTAGAGAGCAGTACTTC. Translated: CSANRPWTSGSREQYF.

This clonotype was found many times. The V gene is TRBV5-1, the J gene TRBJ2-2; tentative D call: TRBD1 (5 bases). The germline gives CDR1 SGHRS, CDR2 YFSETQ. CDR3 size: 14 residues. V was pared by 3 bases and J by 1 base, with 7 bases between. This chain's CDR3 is CASSWGGNTGELFF. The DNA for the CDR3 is TGCGCCAGCAGCTGGGGCGGGAACACCGGGGAGCTGTTTTTT.

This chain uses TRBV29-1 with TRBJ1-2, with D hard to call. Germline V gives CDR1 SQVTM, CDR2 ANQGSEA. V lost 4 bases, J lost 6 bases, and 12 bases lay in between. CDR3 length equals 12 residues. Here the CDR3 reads CSVVWGPDGYTF. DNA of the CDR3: TGCAGCGTTGTCTGGGGTCCGGATGGCTACACCTTC.

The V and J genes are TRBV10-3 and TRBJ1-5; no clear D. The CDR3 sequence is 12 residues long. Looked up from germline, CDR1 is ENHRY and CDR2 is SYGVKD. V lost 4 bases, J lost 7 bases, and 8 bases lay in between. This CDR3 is CAISGVRQPQHF. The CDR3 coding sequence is TGTGCCATCAGTGGGGTACGACAGCCCCAGCATTTT.

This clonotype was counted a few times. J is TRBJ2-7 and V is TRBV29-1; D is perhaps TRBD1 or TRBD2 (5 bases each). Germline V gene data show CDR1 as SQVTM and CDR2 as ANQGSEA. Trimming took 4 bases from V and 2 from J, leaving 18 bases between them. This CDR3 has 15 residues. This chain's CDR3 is CSVVGTTTAPYEQYF. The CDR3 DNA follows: TGCAGCGTTGTAGGGACGACGACGGCACCCTACGAGCAGTACTTC.

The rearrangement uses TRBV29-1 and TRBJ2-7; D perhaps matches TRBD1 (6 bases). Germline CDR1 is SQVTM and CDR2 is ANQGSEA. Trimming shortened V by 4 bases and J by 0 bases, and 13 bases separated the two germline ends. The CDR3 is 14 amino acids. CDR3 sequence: CSVVSPGDSYEQYF. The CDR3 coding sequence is TGCAGCGTTGTATCGCCAGGGGACTCCTACGAGCAGTACTTC.

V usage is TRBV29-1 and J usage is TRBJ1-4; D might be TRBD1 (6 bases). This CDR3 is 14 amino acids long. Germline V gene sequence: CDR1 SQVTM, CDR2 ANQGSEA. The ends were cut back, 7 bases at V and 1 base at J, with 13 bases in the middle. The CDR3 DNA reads TGCAGCGCCACGGAGGGGGAAACTAATGAAAAACTGTTTTTT. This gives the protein CSATEGETNEKLFF.

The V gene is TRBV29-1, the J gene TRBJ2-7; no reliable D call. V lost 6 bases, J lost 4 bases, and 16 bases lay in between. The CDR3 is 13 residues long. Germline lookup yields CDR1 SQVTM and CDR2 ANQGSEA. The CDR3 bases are TGCAGCGTGATTCTCCCTACCTTATACGAGCAGTACTTC. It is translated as CSVILPTLYEQYF.

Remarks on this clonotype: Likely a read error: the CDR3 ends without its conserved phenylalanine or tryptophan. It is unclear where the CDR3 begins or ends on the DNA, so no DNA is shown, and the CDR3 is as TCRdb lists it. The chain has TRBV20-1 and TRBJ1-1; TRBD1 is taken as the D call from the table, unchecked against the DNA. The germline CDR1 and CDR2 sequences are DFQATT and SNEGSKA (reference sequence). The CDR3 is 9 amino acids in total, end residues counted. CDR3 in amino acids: CSAGATGAY.

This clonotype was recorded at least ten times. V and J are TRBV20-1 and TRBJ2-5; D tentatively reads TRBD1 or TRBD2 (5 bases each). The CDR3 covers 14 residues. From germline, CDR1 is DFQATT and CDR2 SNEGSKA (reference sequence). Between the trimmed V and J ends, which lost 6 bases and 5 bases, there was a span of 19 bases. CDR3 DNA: TGCAGTGCGGAACACCGGGACGAAGGGGAGACCCAGTACTTC. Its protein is CSAEHRDEGETQYF.

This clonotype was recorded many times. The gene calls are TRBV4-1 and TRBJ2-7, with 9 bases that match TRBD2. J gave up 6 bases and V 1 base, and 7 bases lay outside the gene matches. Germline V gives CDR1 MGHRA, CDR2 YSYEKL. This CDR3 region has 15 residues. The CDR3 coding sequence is TGCGCCAGCAGCCAAGGTCAAGCGGGAGGAAGCGAGCAGTACTTC. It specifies CASSQGQAGGSEQYF.

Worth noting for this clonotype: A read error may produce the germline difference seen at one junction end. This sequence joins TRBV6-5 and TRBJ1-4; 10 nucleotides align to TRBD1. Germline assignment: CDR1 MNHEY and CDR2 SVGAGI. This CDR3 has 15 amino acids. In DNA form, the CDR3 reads TGTGCCAGCAGGACCGGGACAGGGGAAAATGAAAAACTGCTTTTT. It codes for CASRTGTGENEKLLF.

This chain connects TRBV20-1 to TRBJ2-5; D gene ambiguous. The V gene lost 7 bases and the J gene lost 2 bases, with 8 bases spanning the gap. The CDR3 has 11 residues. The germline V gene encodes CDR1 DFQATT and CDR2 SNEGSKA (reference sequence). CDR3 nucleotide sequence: TGCAGTGTGTACAGTCAAGAGACCCAGTACTTC. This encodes CSVYSQETQYF.

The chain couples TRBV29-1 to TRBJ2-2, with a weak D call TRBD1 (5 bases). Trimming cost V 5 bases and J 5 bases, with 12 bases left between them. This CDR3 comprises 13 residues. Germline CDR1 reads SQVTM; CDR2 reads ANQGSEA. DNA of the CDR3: TGCAGCGTTCTTCAGGGATGGACCGGGGAGCTGTTTTTT. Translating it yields CSVLQGWTGELFF.

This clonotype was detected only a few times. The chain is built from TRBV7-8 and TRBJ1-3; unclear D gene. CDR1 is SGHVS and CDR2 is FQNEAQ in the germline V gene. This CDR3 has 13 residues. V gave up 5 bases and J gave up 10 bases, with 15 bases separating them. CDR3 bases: TGTGCCAGCAGCCCGAAGACCCGAAGGACCATATATTTT. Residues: CASSPKTRRTIYF. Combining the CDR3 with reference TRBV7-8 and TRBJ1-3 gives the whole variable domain GAGVSQSPRYKVAKRGQDVALRCDPISGHVSLFWYQQALGQGPEFLTYFQNEAQLDKSGLPSDRFFAERPEGSVSTLKIQRTQQEDSAVYLCASSPKTRRTIYFGEGSWLTVV.

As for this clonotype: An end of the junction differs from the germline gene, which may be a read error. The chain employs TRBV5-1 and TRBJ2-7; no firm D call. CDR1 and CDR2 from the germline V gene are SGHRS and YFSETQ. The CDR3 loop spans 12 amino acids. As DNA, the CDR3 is TGCACCAGCAGCTTGGCCCCGGGCGAGCAGTACTTC. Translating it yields CTSSLAPGEQYF.

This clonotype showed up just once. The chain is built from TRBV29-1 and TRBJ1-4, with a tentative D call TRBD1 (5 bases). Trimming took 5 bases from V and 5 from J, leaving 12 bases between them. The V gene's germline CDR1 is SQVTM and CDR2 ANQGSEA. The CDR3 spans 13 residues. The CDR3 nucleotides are TGCAGCGTTTCTGAGGGGTTAAATGAAAAACTGTTTTTT. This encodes CSVSEGLNEKLFF. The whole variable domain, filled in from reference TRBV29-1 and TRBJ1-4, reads SAVISQKPSRDICQRGTSLTIQCQVDSQVTMMFWYRQQPGQSLTLIATANQGSEATYESGFVIDKFPISRPNLTFSTLTVSNMSPEDSSIYLCSVSEGLNEKLFFGSGTQLSVL.

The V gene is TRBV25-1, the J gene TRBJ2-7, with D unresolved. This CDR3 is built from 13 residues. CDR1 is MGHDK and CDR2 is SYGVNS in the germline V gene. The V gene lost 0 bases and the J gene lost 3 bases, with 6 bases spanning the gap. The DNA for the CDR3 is TGTGCCAGCAGTGAATATTACGGCTACGAGCAGTACTTC. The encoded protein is CASSEYYGYEQYF.

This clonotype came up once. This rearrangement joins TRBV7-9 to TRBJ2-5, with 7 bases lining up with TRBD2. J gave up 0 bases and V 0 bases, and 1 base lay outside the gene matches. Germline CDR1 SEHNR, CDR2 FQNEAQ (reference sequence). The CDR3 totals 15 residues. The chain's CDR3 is CASSLAGGNQETQYF. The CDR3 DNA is TGTGCCAGCAGCTTAGCGGGAGGGAACCAAGAGACCCAGTACTTC.

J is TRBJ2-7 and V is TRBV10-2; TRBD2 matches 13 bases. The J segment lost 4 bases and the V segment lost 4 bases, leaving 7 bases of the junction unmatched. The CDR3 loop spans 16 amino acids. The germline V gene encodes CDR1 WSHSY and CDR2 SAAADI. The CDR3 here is CASSGNPGLAGYEQYF. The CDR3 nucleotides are TGCGCCAGCAGTGGGAACCCGGGACTAGCGGGATACGAGCAGTACTTC.

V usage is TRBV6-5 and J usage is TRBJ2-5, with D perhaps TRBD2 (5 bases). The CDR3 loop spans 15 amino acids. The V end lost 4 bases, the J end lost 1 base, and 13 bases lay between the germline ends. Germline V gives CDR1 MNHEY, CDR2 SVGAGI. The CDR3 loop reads CASSSMTTFQETQYF. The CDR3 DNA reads TGTGCCAGCAGTTCCATGACTACTTTCCAAGAGACCCAGTACTTC.

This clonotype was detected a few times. The DNA for the CDR3 is TGTGCCAGCAGCCGCGGGGGGGGAGCCCAGTACTTC. It encodes CASSRGGGAQYF. The rearrangement links TRBV7-2 to TRBJ2-5; TRBD2 matches at 9 bases. This CDR3 contains 12 residues. J lost 9 bases, V lost 5 bases, and 4 bases had no gene match. CDR1 and CDR2 (germline): SGHTA, FQGNSA.

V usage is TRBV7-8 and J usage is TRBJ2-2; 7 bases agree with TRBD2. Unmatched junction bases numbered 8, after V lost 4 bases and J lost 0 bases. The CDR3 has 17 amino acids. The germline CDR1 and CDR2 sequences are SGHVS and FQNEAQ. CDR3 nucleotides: TGTGCCAGCAGCTCTGGGCGGGGGAGCGCGAACACCGGGGAGCTGTTTTTT. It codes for CASSSGRGSANTGELFF.

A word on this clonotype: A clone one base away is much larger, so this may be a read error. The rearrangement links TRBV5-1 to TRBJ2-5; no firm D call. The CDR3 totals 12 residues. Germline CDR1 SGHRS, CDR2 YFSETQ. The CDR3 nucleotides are TGCGCCAGCAGCTTGGGATTGGAGACCCGGTACTTC. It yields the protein CASSLGLETRYF.